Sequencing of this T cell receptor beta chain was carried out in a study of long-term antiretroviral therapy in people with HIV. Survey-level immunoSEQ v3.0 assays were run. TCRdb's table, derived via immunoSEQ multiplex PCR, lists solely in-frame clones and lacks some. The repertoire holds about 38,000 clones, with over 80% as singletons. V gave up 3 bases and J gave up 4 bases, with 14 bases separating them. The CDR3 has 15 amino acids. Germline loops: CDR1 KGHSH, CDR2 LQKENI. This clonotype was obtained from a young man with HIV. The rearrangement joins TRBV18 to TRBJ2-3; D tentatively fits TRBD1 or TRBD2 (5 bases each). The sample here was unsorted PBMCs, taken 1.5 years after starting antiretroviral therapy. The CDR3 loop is CASSPDGTDPDTQYF. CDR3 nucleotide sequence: TGTGCCAGCTCACCGGACGGGACGGACCCAGATACGCAGTATTTT.